Each of the 2 T cell receptor beta chains below was sequenced from the same sample in a study of cytomegalovirus exposure and HLA in healthy donors. A multiplex PCR was run with 60 Vbeta primers and 13 Jbeta primers. The assay was immunoSEQ multiplex PCR, and TCRdb's table has in-frame clones only and misses some. The sample has 75,000 to 100,000 clones, 70% to 75% seen once; the top ten hold about 3.5%. Material for sequencing was PBMCs. The receptors derive from a man aged 35 to 55 in good health and CMV-seronegative.

This clone appeared a few times. The V and J genes are TRBV6-5 and TRBJ1-4; weak D call: TRBD1 (6 bases). This CDR3 contains 15 residues. Germline V gene lookup returns CDR1 MNHEY and CDR2 SVGAGI. The V gene lost 7 bases and the J gene lost 4 bases, with 16 bases spanning the gap. CDR3 DNA sequence: TGTGCCAGCAAAGGGACACCTAGTCGTAATGAAAAACTGTTTTTT. Translating gives CASKGTPSRNEKLFF.

To note about this clone: Different DNA sequences within this sample yield the same CDR3. The chain employs TRBV25-1 and TRBJ1-6, with 7 bases lining up with TRBD1. The V gene's germline CDR1 is MGHDK and CDR2 SYGVNS. V gave up 3 bases and J gave up 10 bases; unmatched junction bases: 12. The CDR3 loop spans 16 amino acids. CDR3 region: CASSDPRQGPQSPLHF. The CDR3 DNA is TGTGCCAGCAGTGACCCTCGACAGGGTCCCCAATCACCCCTCCACTTT.